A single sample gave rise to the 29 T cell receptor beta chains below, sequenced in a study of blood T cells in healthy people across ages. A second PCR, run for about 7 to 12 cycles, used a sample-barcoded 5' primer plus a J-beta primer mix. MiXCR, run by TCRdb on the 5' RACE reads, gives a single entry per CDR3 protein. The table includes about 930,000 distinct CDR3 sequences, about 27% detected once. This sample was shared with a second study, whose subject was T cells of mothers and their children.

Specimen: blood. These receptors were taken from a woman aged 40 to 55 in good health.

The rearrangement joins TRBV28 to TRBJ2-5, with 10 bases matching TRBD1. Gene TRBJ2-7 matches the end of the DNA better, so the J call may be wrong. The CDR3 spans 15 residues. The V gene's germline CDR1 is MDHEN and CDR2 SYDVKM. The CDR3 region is CASSFVDRGSYEQYF. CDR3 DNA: TGTGCCAGCAGTTTCGTGGACAGGGGGTCTTACGAGCAGTACTTC.

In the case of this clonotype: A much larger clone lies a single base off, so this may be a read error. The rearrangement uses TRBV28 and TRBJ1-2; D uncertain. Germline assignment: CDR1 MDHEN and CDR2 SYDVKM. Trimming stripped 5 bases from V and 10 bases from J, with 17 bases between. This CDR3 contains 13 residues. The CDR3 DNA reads TGTGCCAGCAGTCAGGACGGGGTCTGGATCTACACCTTC. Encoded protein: CASSQDGVWIYTF.

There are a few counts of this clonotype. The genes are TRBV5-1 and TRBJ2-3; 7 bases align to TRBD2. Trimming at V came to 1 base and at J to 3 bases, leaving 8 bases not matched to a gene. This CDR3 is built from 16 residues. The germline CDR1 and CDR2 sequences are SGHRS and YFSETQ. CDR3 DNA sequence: TGCGCCAGCAGCTTGAATCCAGCGGGGTTTACAGATACGCAGTATTTT. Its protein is CASSLNPAGFTDTQYF. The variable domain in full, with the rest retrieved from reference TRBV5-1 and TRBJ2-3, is KAGVTQTPRYLIKTRGQQVTLSCSPISGHRSVSWYQQTPGQGLQFLFEYFSETQRNKGNFPGRFSGRQFSNSRSEMNVSTLELGDSALYLCASSLNPAGFTDTQYFGPGTRLTVL.

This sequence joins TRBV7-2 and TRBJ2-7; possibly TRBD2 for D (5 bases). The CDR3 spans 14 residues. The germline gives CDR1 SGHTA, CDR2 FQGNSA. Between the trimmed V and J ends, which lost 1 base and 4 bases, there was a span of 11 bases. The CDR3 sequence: CASSLDNGGYEQYF. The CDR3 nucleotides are TGTGCCAGCAGCTTAGATAATGGAGGATACGAGCAGTACTTC. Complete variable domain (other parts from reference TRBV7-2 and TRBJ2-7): GAGVSQSPSNKVTEKGKDVELRCDPISGHTALYWYRQSLGQGLEFLIYFQGNSAPDKSGLPSDRFSAERTGGSVSTLTIQRTQQEDSAVYLCASSLDNGGYEQYFGPGTRLTVT.

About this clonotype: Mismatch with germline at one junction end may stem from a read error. The CDR3 loop is CRARDGEYGQYF. In nucleotides, the CDR3 is TGCAGGGCTAGAGACGGGGAGTACGGGCAGTACTTC. The V and J genes are TRBV20-1 and TRBJ2-5; TRBD2 might be the D (5 bases). The germline gives CDR1 DFQATT, CDR2 SNEGSKA (reference sequence). The CDR3 length is 12 residues.

The CDR3 region is CASSFGLAGGLDTQYF. The CDR3 DNA is TGCGCCAGCAGCTTCGGGCTAGCGGGGGGTTTAGATACGCAGTATTTT. The gene calls are TRBV5-1 and TRBJ2-3; 11 bases fit TRBD2. The germline V gene encodes CDR1 SGHRS and CDR2 YFSETQ. Trimming removed 2 bases from V and 5 bases from J; junction bases left unmatched: 7. The CDR3 extends over 16 amino acids.

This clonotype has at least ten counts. CDR3 nucleotide sequence: TGTGCCTGTCGCTCGGACAATGAGCAGTTCTTC. It yields the protein CACRSDNEQFF. The chain carries TRBV28 and TRBJ2-1, with D unclear. CDR1 MDHEN and CDR2 SYDVKM come from the germline V gene. The germline V and J ends were trimmed by 11 bases and 5 bases, with 10 bases remaining between them. The CDR3 has 11 residues. The full variable domain, completed using reference TRBV28 and TRBJ2-1, is DVKVTQSSRYLVKRTGEKVFLECVQDMDHENMFWYRQDPGLGLRLIYFSYDVKMKEKGDIPEGYSVSREKKERFSLILESASTNQTSMYLCACRSDNEQFFGPGTRLTVL.

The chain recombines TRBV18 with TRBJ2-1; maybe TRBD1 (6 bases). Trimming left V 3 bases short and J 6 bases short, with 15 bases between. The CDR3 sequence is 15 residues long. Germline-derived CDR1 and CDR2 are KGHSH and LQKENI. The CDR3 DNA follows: TGTGCCAGCTCACCGAACAGGGATTCGAGCAATGAGCAGTTCTTC. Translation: CASSPNRDSSNEQFF.

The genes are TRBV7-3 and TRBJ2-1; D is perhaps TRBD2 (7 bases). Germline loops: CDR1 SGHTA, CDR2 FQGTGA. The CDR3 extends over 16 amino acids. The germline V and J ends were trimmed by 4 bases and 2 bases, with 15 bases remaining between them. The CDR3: CASSSRGAGAYNEQFF. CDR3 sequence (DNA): TGTGCCAGCAGCTCACGGGGGGCGGGGGCCTACAATGAGCAGTTCTTC.

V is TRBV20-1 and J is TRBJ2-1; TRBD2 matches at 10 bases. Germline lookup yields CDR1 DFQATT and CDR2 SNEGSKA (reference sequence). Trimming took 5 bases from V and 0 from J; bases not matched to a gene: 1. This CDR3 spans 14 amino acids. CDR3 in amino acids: CSAPSGSSYNEQFF. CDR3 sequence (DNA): TGCAGTGCTCCTAGCGGGAGCTCCTACAATGAGCAGTTCTTC.

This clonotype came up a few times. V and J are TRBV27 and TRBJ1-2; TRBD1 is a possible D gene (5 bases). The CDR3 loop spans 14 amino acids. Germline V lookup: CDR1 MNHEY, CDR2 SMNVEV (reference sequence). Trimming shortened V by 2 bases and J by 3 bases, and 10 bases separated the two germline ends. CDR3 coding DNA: TGTGCCAGCAGTTTACCCCCAGGGCACTATGGCTACACCTTC. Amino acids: CASSLPPGHYGYTF.

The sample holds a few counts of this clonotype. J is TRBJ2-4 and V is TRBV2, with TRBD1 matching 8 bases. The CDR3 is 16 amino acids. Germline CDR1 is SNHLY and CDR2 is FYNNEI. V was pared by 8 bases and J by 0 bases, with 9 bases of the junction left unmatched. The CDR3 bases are TGTGCCAGCTATGGACAGGGAATCTTAGCCAAAAACATTCAGTACTTC. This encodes CASYGQGILAKNIQYF.

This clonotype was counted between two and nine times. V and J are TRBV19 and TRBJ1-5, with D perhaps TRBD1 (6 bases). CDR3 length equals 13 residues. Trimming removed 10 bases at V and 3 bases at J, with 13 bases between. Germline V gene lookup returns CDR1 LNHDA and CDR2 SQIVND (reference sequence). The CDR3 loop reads CATAGALNQPQHF. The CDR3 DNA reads TGTGCCACCGCAGGGGCACTCAATCAGCCCCAGCATTTT.

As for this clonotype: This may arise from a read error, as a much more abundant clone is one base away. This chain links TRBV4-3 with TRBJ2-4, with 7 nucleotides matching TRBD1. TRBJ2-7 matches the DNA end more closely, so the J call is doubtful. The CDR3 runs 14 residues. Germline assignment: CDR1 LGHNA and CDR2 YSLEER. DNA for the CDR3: TGCGCCAGCAGCACTACAGGGGAAAGGGACGAGCAGTACTTC. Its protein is CASSTTGERDEQYF.

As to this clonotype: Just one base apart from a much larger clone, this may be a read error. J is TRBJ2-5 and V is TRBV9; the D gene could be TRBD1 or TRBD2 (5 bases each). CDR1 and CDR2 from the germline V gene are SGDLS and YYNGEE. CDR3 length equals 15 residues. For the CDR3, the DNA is TGTGTCAGCAGCGTGACGGGACGGCCACAAGAGACCCAGTACTTC. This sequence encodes CVSSVTGRPQETQYF.

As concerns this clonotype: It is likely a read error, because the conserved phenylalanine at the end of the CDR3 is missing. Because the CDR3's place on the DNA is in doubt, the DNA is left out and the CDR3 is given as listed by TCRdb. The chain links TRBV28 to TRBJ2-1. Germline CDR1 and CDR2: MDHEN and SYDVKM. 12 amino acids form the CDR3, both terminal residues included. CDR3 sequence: CASSFIGRKKFV.

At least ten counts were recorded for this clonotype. The CDR3 region has the DNA TGTGCCAGCAGTTTGTTTCGAATTGGTTTAAGGCCACAGCACTACGAGCAGTACTTC. This codes for CASSLFRIGLRPQHYEQYF. This chain uses TRBV12-3 or TRBV12-4 with TRBJ2-7; no reliable D call. The CDR3 is made up of 19 amino acids. V gave up 3 bases and J gave up 3 bases, with 27 bases separating them.

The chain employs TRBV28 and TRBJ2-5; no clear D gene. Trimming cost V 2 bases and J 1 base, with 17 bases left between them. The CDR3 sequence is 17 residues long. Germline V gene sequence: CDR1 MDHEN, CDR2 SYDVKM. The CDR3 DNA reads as TGTGCCAGCAGTTTAGGGTTGGCAAATACTCTCCAAGAGACCCAGTACTTC. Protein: CASSLGLANTLQETQYF. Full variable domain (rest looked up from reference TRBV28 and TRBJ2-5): DVKVTQSSRYLVKRTGEKVFLECVQDMDHENMFWYRQDPGLGLRLIYFSYDVKMKEKGDIPEGYSVSREKKERFSLILESASTNQTSMYLCASSLGLANTLQETQYFGPGTRLLVL.

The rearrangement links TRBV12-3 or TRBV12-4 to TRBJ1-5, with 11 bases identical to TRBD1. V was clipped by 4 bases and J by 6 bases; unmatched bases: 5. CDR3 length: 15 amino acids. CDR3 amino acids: CASSWTGTGGQPQHF. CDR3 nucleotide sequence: TGTGCCAGCAGTTGGACCGGGACAGGGGGTCAGCCCCAGCATTTT.

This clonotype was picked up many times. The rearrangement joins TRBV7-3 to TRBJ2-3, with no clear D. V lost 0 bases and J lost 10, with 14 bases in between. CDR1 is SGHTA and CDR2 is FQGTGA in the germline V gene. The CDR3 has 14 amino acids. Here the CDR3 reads CASSLTMTPGAQYF. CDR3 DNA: TGTGCCAGCAGCTTAACAATGACCCCCGGCGCGCAGTATTTT.

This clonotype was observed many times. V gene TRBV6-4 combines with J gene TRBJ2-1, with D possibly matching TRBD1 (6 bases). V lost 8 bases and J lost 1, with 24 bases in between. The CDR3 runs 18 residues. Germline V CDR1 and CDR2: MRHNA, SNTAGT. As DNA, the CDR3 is TGTGCCAGCCCCCCAACGGGACCCCGAGGGGGATCCTACAATGAGCAGTTCTTC. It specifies CASPPTGPRGGSYNEQFF.

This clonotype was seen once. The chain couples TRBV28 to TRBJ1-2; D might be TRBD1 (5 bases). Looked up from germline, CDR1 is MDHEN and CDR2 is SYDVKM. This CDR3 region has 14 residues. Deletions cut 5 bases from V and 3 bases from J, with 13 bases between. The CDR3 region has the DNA TGTGCCAGCAGTATGACAGTTGGGGACTATGGCTACACCTTC. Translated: CASSMTVGDYGYTF.

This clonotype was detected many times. The CDR3 sequence is CASSFGTGGASGANVLTF. CDR3 sequence (DNA): TGTGCCAGCAGTTTCGGGACAGGGGGCGCGAGTGGGGCCAACGTCCTGACTTTC. The V call is TRBV27, the J call TRBJ2-6; 12 bases line up with TRBD1. The junction had 6 bases not matched to a gene; V was cut back by 3 bases and J by 3 bases. This CDR3 spans 18 amino acids. Germline CDR1 is MNHEY and CDR2 is SMNVEV (reference sequence).

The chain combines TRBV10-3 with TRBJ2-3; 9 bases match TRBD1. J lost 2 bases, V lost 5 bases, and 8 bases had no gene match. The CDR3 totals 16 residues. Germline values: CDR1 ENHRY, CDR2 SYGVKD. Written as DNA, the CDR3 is TGTGCCATCAGTCGCAGGACAGGGGTTTCCACAGATACGCAGTATTTT. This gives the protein CAISRRTGVSTDTQYF.

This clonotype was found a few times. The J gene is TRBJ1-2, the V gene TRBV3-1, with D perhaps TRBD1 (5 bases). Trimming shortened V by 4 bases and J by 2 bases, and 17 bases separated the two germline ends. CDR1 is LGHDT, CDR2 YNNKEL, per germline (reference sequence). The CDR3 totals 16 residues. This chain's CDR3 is CASSRVGVEGNYGYTF. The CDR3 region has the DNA TGTGCCAGCAGCCGAGTAGGGGTAGAGGGCAACTATGGCTACACCTTC.

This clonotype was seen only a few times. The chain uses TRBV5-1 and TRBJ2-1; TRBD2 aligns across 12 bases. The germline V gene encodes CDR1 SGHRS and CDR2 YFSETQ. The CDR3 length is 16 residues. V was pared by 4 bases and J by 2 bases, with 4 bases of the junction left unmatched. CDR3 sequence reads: CASSPSGGGAYNEQFF. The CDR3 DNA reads TGCGCCAGCAGCCCTAGCGGGGGGGGCGCCTACAATGAGCAGTTCTTC.

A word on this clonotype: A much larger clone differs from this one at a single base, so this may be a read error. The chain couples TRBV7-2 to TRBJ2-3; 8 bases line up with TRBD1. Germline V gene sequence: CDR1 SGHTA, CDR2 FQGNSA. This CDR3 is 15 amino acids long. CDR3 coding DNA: TGTGCCAGCAGCTTAAGTAGGACAGGGTCAGATACGCGGTATTTT. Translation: CASSLSRTGSDTRYF.

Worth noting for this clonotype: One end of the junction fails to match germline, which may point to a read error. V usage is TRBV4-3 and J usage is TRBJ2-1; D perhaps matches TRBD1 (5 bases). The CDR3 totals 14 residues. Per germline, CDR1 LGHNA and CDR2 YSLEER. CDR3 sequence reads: CASGHNRNSYEQFF. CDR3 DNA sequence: TGCGCCAGCGGCCACAACAGGAACTCCTACGAGCAGTTCTTC.

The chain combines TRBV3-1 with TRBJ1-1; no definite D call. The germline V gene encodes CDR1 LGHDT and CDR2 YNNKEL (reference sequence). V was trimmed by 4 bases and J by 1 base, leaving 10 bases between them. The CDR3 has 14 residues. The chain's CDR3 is CASSPQRQNTEAFF. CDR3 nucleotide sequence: TGTGCCAGCAGCCCTCAACGCCAGAACACTGAAGCTTTCTTT.